Listed here is a single TCR beta chain. Which antigen it targets is not known. No much larger clonotype is one base removed from it; base qualities were not supplied. Per the germline V gene (reference sequence), LNHDA is the CDR1 and SQIVND is the CDR2. Measured from the cysteine to the phenylalanine, the CDR3 is 15 residues long. The DNA shown is the 45-base CDR3, in frame from base 1. V is reduced by 7 bases and J by 6 bases, leaving a spacing of 22 bases between them. The data belong to a study of T cell changes during pregnancy in multiple sclerosis (dated by TCRdb to between 2018 and 2021). Looking at the study overall: Changes in the T cell repertoire over the course of pregnancy were examined in this study in women with multiple sclerosis.

The protocol used for the library was the immunoSEQ multiplex PCR assay. This immuneACCESS table, as held by TCRdb, lists in-frame sequences with V and J called but not all clones. Of the missing ones, under half trace to an unresolved V gene in checked studies; the others have no known cause. Present in this sample are roughly 100,000 clones, almost 95% of which were seen just once. The ten largest make up 0.9% to 0.95% of the sample. Sample: peripheral blood, taken after pregnancy. The TCR sequence derives from a female donor with multiple sclerosis, enrolled in a pregnancy study. The chain employs TRBV19 and TRBJ2-7, with TRBD1 perhaps the D gene, on 5 matching bases. The base sequence is TGTGCCAGTACCGATAGAGCCAGGGCCCCTTCCGAGCAGTACTTC. It translates as CASTDRARAPSEQYF.